This is a list of T cell receptor beta chains from one sample in a study of blood T cells in healthy people across ages. TCRdb re-analysed the 5' RACE reads in MiXCR, keeping a single row per CDR3 protein. The top ten clones hold 23% of a sample with some 1.8 million distinct CDR3 sequences, about two fifths of them seen once. Input material: blood. The receptors here all came from a human donor in good health. Both conserved end residues are part of each CDR3. The order of the fields is CDR3 DNA, CDR3 protein, clone size, V gene, CDR3 length, D gene, J gene. The D gene is left open where the match is weak. The size entry is marked missing in some rows and otherwise reads once, few, many or a size class.

TGCAGCGTTGAACTAGCGGGGTTGTTGAAGTATTTT,CSVELAGLLKYF,few,TRBV29-1,12,TRBD2,TRBJ2-3
TGTGCCAGCTCCCCAGCAGGGATGCTCTACAATGAGCAGTTCTTC,CASSPAGMLYNEQFF,many,TRBV5-6,15,.,TRBJ2-1
TGTGCCAGCAGCTTAACAGCCTACTATGGCTACACCTTC,CASSLTAYYGYTF,many,TRBV11-1,13,.,TRBJ1-2
TGCGCCAGCAGCCAAGAATTCCTAGCGGGATTGTACAATGAGCAGTTCTTC,CASSQEFLAGLYNEQFF,few,TRBV4-3,17,TRBD2,TRBJ2-1
TGCGCCAGCAGCCCGGGACAGGGGATCGAAAAACTGTTTTTT,CASSPGQGIEKLFF,.,TRBV5-1,14,TRBD1,TRBJ1-4
TGTGCCAGCAGCGCCCAGGGGGTATCCTACGAGCAGTACTTC,CASSAQGVSYEQYF,few,TRBV9,14,TRBD1,TRBJ2-7
TGTGCCAGCAGCCACCGGGGCAGGACGATCTACGAGCAGTACTTC,CASSHRGRTIYEQYF,.,TRBV3-1,15,.,TRBJ2-7
TGCAGTGCTAGAGAATCGACACAACCCTACAATGGGCAGTTCTTC,CSARESTQPYNGQFF,.,TRBV20-1,15,.,TRBJ2-1
TGCGCCAGCAGCCAAGATCGGGGCCTATGGGGCTATGGCTACACCTTC,CASSQDRGLWGYGYTF,.,TRBV4-1,16,.,TRBJ1-2
TGTGCCAGCAGCTTAGTAGGACTAGCGGCAGATACGCAGTATTTT,CASSLVGLAADTQYF,.,TRBV11-3,15,TRBD2,TRBJ2-3
TGCAGTGCGAGTCTCCTGGGGTTAGCTAATGAGCAGTTCTTC,CSASLLGLANEQFF,.,TRBV20-1,14,.,TRBJ2-1
TGTGCCAGCAGTTTATTAAGGGGACAGGGGGCGAGCGAGCAGTACTTC,CASSLLRGQGASEQYF,.,TRBV27,16,TRBD1,TRBJ2-7
.,CAGSPHSYGCTF,.,TRBV28,12,.,TRBJ1-2
TGTGCCAGCAGTTTCGAGACGAGCTCCTACGAGCAGTACTTC,CASSFETSSYEQYF,many,TRBV28,14,.,TRBJ2-7
TGTGCCAGCAGTGAAGTTCGGGTGTACACTGAAGCTTTCTTT,CASSEVRVYTEAFF,.,TRBV6-1,14,.,TRBJ1-1
TGTGCCAGCAGCGAGGTGAACTCCTACAATGAGCAGTTCTTC,CASSEVNSYNEQFF,.,TRBV11-2,14,.,TRBJ2-1
TGTGCCAGCAGCTTAGCGACCGGGGTCATAGGCCACACCTTC,CASSLATGVIGHTF,.,TRBV7-2,14,.,TRBJ1-2
TGTGCCAGCAGAACAGACAGGGGGCTTTCCTACGAGCAGTACTTC,CASRTDRGLSYEQYF,once,TRBV2,15,TRBD1,TRBJ2-7
TGCGCCAGCAGCCAAGAAGAGGGGGCGAGATCACCCCTCCACTTT,CASSQEEGARSPLHF,.,TRBV4-3,15,TRBD1,TRBJ1-6
TGCGCCAGCAGCGAGCTAGGACAAGCAGCAATGAATGAGCAGTTCTTC,CASSELGQAAMNEQFF,.,TRBV5-1,16,.,TRBJ2-1
TGCAGTGTTAGACCGGGACTAGCGGGGGGGCCTATTTACGAGCAGTACTTC,CSVRPGLAGGPIYEQYF,few,TRBV20-1,17,TRBD2,TRBJ2-7
TGTGCCAGCAGTCATGAGCGGGGTCCCCGCTCCTACAATGAGCAGTTCTTC,CASSHERGPRSYNEQFF,.,TRBV7-9,17,TRBD2,TRBJ2-1
TGCGCCAGCAGCTTGATCCCAGGACGTAATCAGCCCCAGCATTTT,CASSLIPGRNQPQHF,.,TRBV5-1,15,.,TRBJ1-5
TGTGCCAGCAGTTCCGCGGGGGGGCGGCAGTTCTTC,CASSSAGGRQFF,few,TRBV6-6,12,TRBD2,TRBJ2-1
TGCAGTGCGGGTGTCGGGGGAGCGGGGGGGCCTAGCAATGAGCAGTTCTTC,CSAGVGGAGGPSNEQFF,.,TRBV20-1,17,TRBD2,TRBJ2-1
TGTGCCAGCAGTGAATTCTTGGACGAGCAGTTCTTC,CASSEFLDEQFF,.,TRBV2,12,.,TRBJ2-1
TGCAGCGTTCGTTGGGGACAGGGCCCCTACGAGCAGTACTTC,CSVRWGQGPYEQYF,.,TRBV29-1,14,TRBD1,TRBJ2-7
TGCGCCAGCTGGCAACAGGGCACAGATACGCAGTATTTT,CASWQQGTDTQYF,.,TRBV5-1,13,.,TRBJ2-3
TGCAGTGTAGGGACAGAACTTTACAATGAGCAGTTCTTC,CSVGTELYNEQFF,.,TRBV20-1,13,TRBD1,TRBJ2-1
TGTGCCAGCAGCCCCCAGTTCTTTCTAGACTATGGCTACACCTTC,CASSPQFFLDYGYTF,.,TRBV7-9,15,.,TRBJ1-2
TGTGCCAGCAGTTTAACAACTAGCGGGGGGGACATTCAGTACTTC,CASSLTTSGGDIQYF,.,TRBV12-3/TRBV12-4,15,TRBD2,TRBJ2-4
TGTGCCAGCAGCTTAAGGTGGATAGAGACGCAGTACTTC,CASSLRWIETQYF,.,TRBV5-5,13,.,TRBJ2-5
TGCAGTGCGGAGGGACGAATCTCCTACAATGAGCAGTTCTTC,CSAEGRISYNEQFF,.,TRBV20-1,14,.,TRBJ2-1
TGTGCCAGCAGTTTTAACAGGGAGAGCTCACCCCTCCACTTT,CASSFNRESSPLHF,.,TRBV12-3/TRBV12-4,14,.,TRBJ1-6
TGTGCCAGCAGCGTGTCGACAGGGGGCTATGGCTACACCTTC,CASSVSTGGYGYTF,.,TRBV9,14,TRBD1,TRBJ1-2
TGCGCCAACACCTGTGCTAGCAGGTCAGATACGCAGTATTTT,CANTCASRSDTQYF,.,TRBV5-1,14,.,TRBJ2-3
TGTGCCACCAGCAGAGAACAAACCCAAGTTGAGCAGTACTTC,CATSREQTQVEQYF,.,TRBV15,14,.,TRBJ2-5
TGTGCCAGCAGTCCCGGACTAGCGGACTACGAGCAGTACTTC,CASSPGLADYEQYF,.,TRBV12-3/TRBV12-4,14,TRBD2,TRBJ2-7
TGTGCCAGCAGCCCAAGGGCGGGGGCTTCACCCCTCCACTTT,CASSPRAGASPLHF,many,TRBV7-3,14,.,TRBJ1-6
TGTGCCAGCAGTAACCGGGGGCTAAATGAAAAACTGTTTTTT,CASSNRGLNEKLFF,many,TRBV28,14,.,TRBJ1-4